What follows are 20 T cell receptor beta chains derived from one specimen sequenced in a study of OX40 agonist ivuxolimab in advanced cancers. This table comes from immunoSEQ multiplex PCR, and its TCRdb copy is limited to in-frame clones, with some not included. The sample has about 28,000 clones, roughly 80% seen once; the top ten hold around 32%. The sample in question was CD4+ or CD8+ T cells sorted from blood, obtained in a trial of the OX40 agonist ivuxolimab. The receptors originated from an adult with an advanced solid tumor such as melanoma, head and neck, liver or kidney cancer.

The chain is built from TRBV6-1 and TRBJ2-7; TRBD2 might be the D (6 bases). CDR3 length: 14 amino acids. With 6 bases removed from V and 3 bases from J, the gap between germline ends came to 15 bases. Germline values: CDR1 MNHNS, CDR2 SASEGT. CDR3 coding DNA: TGTGCCAGCAGCATGGGGGGAAAAAACTACGAGCAGTACTTC. Translation gives CASSMGGKNYEQYF.

V usage is TRBV14 and J usage is TRBJ2-4; D gene uncertain. V was clipped by 0 bases and J by 6 bases, with 15 bases between them. The CDR3 contains 16 residues. Looked up from germline, CDR1 is SGHDN and CDR2 is FVKESK. CDR3 sequence reads: CASSQDHTKALNIQYF. CDR3 bases: TGTGCCAGCAGCCAAGACCATACTAAAGCCCTAAACATTCAGTACTTC.

The chain combines TRBV27 with TRBJ1-1; unclear D gene. Per germline, CDR1 MNHEY and CDR2 SMNVEV (reference sequence). This CDR3 region has 13 residues. Trimming removed 3 bases at V and 2 bases at J, with 7 bases between. The CDR3 loop is CASSFQTNTEAFF. CDR3 bases: TGTGCCAGCAGTTTTCAGACTAACACTGAAGCTTTCTTT.

Relative to its sample, this clone is medium-sized. The chain has TRBV9 and TRBJ1-6; D remains unclear. V was trimmed by 3 bases and J by 13 bases, leaving 20 bases between them. This CDR3 has 15 amino acids. Germline assignment: CDR1 SGDLS and CDR2 YYNGEE. The CDR3 sequence: CASSAQLEATDPLHF. The DNA for the CDR3 is TGTGCCAGCAGCGCCCAGTTGGAGGCGACTGACCCCCTCCACTTT.

The chain carries TRBV4-1 and TRBJ1-2, with D possibly matching TRBD1 (5 bases). The CDR3 loop spans 15 amino acids. In germline, CDR1 is MGHRA, CDR2 YSYEKL. The ends were cut back, 4 bases at V and 3 bases at J, with 15 bases in the middle. The CDR3 DNA sequence: TGCGCCAGCAGCCCGGGCCCAGGGTGGGACTATGGCTACACCTTC. It yields the protein CASSPGPGWDYGYTF.

This clone was found once. The chain is built from TRBV7-9 and TRBJ1-4; D unclear. CDR1 SEHNR and CDR2 FQNEAQ come from the germline V gene (reference sequence). Trimming took off 5 bases at V and 8 bases at J, with 15 bases between the two ends. The CDR3 is 14 residues long. The CDR3 spells CASSLAHSKEKLFF. CDR3 sequence (DNA): TGTGCCAGCAGCCTCGCCCACAGCAAAGAAAAACTGTTTTTT.

The chain has TRBV19 and TRBJ2-1; perhaps TRBD1 as D (5 bases). Trimming shortened V by 6 bases and J by 4 bases, and 13 bases separated the two germline ends. This CDR3 is built from 14 residues. Germline V gives CDR1 LNHDA, CDR2 SQIVND (reference sequence). CDR3 sequence: CASRAGAIYNEQFF. The CDR3 DNA is TGTGCCAGTAGGGCTGGGGCCATTTACAATGAGCAGTTCTTC.

This clone was picked up a small number of times. This chain links TRBV6-8 with TRBJ1-1, with 7 bases lining up with TRBD1. J gave up 6 bases and V 4 bases, and 11 bases lay outside the gene matches. The germline V gene has CDR1 MNHGY and CDR2 SAAAGT. This CDR3 comprises 15 residues. The CDR3 region has the DNA TGTGCCAGCAGTTTACAGCCAGGGGGGATCCCTGAAGCTTTCTTT. It yields the protein CASSLQPGGIPEAFF.

The V call is TRBV28, the J call TRBJ1-6; tentative D call: TRBD1 (5 bases). V was trimmed by 3 bases and J by 14 bases, leaving 17 bases between them. The germline gives CDR1 MDHEN, CDR2 SYDVKM. The CDR3 sequence is 14 residues long. The CDR3 reads CASSLRRDPLALHF. The CDR3 region has the DNA TGTGCCAGCAGTTTGCGCAGGGACCCCTTGGCCCTCCACTTT. The entire variable domain, with the rest obtained from reference TRBV28 and TRBJ1-6, is as follows: DVKVTQSSRYLVKRTGEKVFLECVQDMDHENMFWYRQDPGLGLRLIYFSYDVKMKEKGDIPEGYSVSREKKERFSLILESASTNQTSMYLCASSLRRDPLALHFGNGTRLTVT.

The CDR3 DNA reads TGTGCCGTCCGAACCGACCCGGTCGCAGAAGTGGTGGTTGTCGCCTACGAGCAGTACTTC. The encoded protein is CAVRTDPVAEVVVVAYEQYF. The chain joins TRBV2 to TRBJ2-7; no definite D call. Deletions cut 11 bases from V and 2 bases from J, with 37 bases between. The CDR3 sequence is 20 residues long. CDR1 and CDR2 (germline): SNHLY, FYNNEI.

This clone was seen a handful of times. This chain links TRBV7-9 with TRBJ1-3, with 9 bases aligning to TRBD1. The CDR3 is made up of 15 amino acids. Germline V gene sequence: CDR1 SEHNR, CDR2 FQNEAQ (reference sequence). The V gene end was trimmed by 5 bases and the J gene end by 2 bases; junction bases not matched to a gene: 4. CDR3 sequence reads: CASSPRTGAGNTIYF. The CDR3 DNA sequence: TGTGCCAGCAGCCCCCGGACAGGGGCTGGAAACACCATATATTTT.

The table lists this clone with a count of one. The CDR3 DNA sequence: TGTGCCAGCAGCTTTGGACCCAACGGCGAGCAGTACTTC. It codes for CASSFGPNGEQYF. The chain couples TRBV13 to TRBJ2-7; no reliable D call. The germline CDR1 and CDR2 sequences are PRHDT and FYEKMQ (reference sequence). Trimming removed 3 bases from V and 6 bases from J, with 12 bases in between. This CDR3 spans 13 amino acids.

CDR3 protein: CASSLYGISYEQYF. The CDR3 DNA reads TGCGCCAGCAGCTTGTACGGGATCTCCTACGAGCAGTACTTC. V gene TRBV5-1 combines with J gene TRBJ2-7, with D tentatively TRBD2 (5 bases). In germline, CDR1 is SGHRS, CDR2 YFSETQ. This CDR3 is 14 amino acids long. V was shortened by 1 base and J by 0 bases, with 8 bases between the two germline ends.

J is TRBJ1-2 and V is TRBV30, with 11 bases identical to TRBD1. The length of the CDR3 is 17 residues. Germline V lookup: CDR1 GTSNPN, CDR2 SVGIG (reference sequence). V lost 1 base, J lost 0 bases, and 7 bases stayed unmatched. CDR3 DNA: TGTGCCTGGAGTGCCCCGGGACAGGGGGGATCTAACTATGGCTACACCTTC. Translation: CAWSAPGQGGSNYGYTF. Complete variable domain (other parts from reference TRBV30 and TRBJ1-2): SQTIHQWPATLVQPVGSPLSLECTVEGTSNPNLYWYRQAAGRGLQLLFYSVGIGQISSEVPQNLSASRPQDRQFILSSKKLLLSDSGFYLCAWSAPGQGGSNYGYTFGSGTRLTVV.

The V call is TRBV2, the J call TRBJ2-1; TRBD2 agrees at 8 bases. From germline, CDR1 is SNHLY and CDR2 FYNNEI. The ends lost 6 bases at V and 10 bases at J; junction bases unmatched: 5. This CDR3 contains 12 residues. The CDR3 DNA sequence: TGTGCCAGCAGGGGGACTAGTCGGGAGCAGTTCTTC. Protein sequence: CASRGTSREQFF.

This chain joins TRBV19 and TRBJ1-2; no definite D call. This CDR3 region has 18 residues. V lost 4 bases and J lost 0, with 21 bases in between. Germline CDR1 reads LNHDA; CDR2 reads SQIVND (reference sequence). The CDR3 nucleotides are TGTGCCAGTAGTACCTATAGGACGGACGGAGCAGCTAACTATGGCTACACCTTC. It specifies CASSTYRTDGAANYGYTF.

The rearrangement joins TRBV7-6 to TRBJ2-5; weak D call: TRBD2 (5 bases). Germline V gene lookup returns CDR1 SGHVS and CDR2 FNYEAQ. This CDR3 contains 15 residues. V was trimmed by 1 base and J by 2 bases, leaving 11 bases between them. CDR3 DNA sequence: TGTGCCAGCAGCTTAGTTGACGGGGAGCAAGAGACCCAGTACTTC. Protein product: CASSLVDGEQETQYF.

The chain joins TRBV2 to TRBJ1-1; D unresolved. CDR1 and CDR2 from the germline V gene are SNHLY and FYNNEI. Between the trimmed V and J ends, which lost 4 bases and 3 bases, there was a span of 18 bases. This CDR3 region has 16 residues. The CDR3 region is CASSATTEVGDTEAFF. DNA of the CDR3: TGTGCCAGCAGTGCAACTACTGAGGTCGGGGACACTGAAGCTTTCTTT.

The rearrangement links TRBV7-2 to TRBJ2-2; 11 positions agree with TRBD2. The CDR3 has 16 residues. V lost 7 bases and J lost 6; bases outside the gene matches: 10. Germline V gene sequence: CDR1 SGHTA, CDR2 FQGNSA. The CDR3 spells CASTPIAGGGAGELFF. CDR3 bases: TGTGCCAGCACCCCTATAGCGGGAGGGGGTGCCGGGGAGCTGTTTTTT.

The chain joins TRBV6-6 to TRBJ2-4; D tentatively reads TRBD1 or TRBD2 (5 bases each). V lost 4 bases to trimming and J lost 8 bases, with 9 bases between them. This CDR3 is built from 12 residues. The germline V gene has CDR1 MNHNY and CDR2 SVGAGI (reference sequence). The DNA of the CDR3 is TGTGCCAGCAGTTGGGGGTTGGACATTCAGTACTTC. Protein product: CASSWGLDIQYF.